This T cell receptor (beta chain) stems from a study of blood T cell repertoires in COVID-19. Across the whole study: Sites across the United States, Italy and Spain contributed samples from acute and convalescent COVID-19. T cells, B-cell-depleted T cells, or PBMCs provided the cDNA or gDNA that served as material.

The germline gives CDR1 SGHNT, CDR2 YENEEA. This CDR3 spans 15 amino acids. V was pared by 2 bases and J by 4 bases, with 6 bases of the junction left unmatched. The study drew participants aged about 18 to 89 years from about two dozen US areas. In the source study's methods: Nucleated cell number was recorded as an estimate derived from reference gene primer amplification. This table comes from immunoSEQ multiplex PCR, and its TCRdb copy is limited to in-frame clones, with some not included. V, J and clone size reflect that table, while D and trimming were determined from the DNA. The data show about 140,000 clones, 84% seen once.

Sequencing input: PBMCs or T cells enriched from blood (not recorded which). The origin of this receptor is a woman between 50 and 59 years old with acute COVID-19. The chain links TRBV11-3 to TRBJ2-5; 8 bases are a match to TRBD1. CDR3 sequence reads: CASSLSRGRGETQYF. The CDR3 bases are TGTGCCAGCAGCTTATCCAGGGGGCGTGGAGAGACCCAGTACTTC.